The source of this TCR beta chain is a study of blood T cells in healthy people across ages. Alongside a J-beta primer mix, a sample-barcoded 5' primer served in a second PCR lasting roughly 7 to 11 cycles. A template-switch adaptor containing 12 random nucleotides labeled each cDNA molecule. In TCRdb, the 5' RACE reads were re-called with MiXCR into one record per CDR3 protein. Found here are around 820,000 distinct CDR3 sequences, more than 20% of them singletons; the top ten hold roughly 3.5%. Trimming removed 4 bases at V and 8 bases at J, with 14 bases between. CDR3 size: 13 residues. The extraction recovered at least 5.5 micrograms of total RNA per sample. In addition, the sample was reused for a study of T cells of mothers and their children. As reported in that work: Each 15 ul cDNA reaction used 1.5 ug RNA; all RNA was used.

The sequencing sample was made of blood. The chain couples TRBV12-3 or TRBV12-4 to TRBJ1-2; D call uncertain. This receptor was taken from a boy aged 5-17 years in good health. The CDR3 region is CASSSGSSGGYTF. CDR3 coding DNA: TGTGCCAGCAGTTCTGGGTCGTCAGGCGGCTACACCTTC.